Listed below are T cell receptor beta chains from one sample, sequenced in a study of cytomegalovirus exposure and HLA in healthy donors. Sequencing used immunoSEQ multiplex PCR; TCRdb keeps in-frame clones, though not all of them. The data include about 150,000 clones; the top ten clones carry approximately 2.3%. The sequenced sample consisted of PBMCs. Receptors originate from a man aged 30 to 39 in good health and CMV-seronegative. The CDR3 runs from the conserved cysteine through the conserved F or W. D genes are given only for firm matches.

J gene: TRBJ1-1
D gene: NA
V gene: TRBV28
CDR3 protein: CASSKPGGTEAFF
CDR3 DNA: TGTGCCAGCAGCAAACCAGGAGGAACTGAAGCTTTCTTT

J gene: TRBJ2-2
D gene: NA
V gene: TRBV18
CDR3 protein: CASSPRESGELFF
CDR3 DNA: TGTGCCAGCTCACCAAGGGAGAGCGGGGAGCTGTTTTTT

J gene: TRBJ2-3
D gene: TRBD2
V gene: TRBV25-1
CDR3 protein: CASSELGAGGPTDTQYF
CDR3 DNA: TGTGCCAGCAGTGAGCTAGGAGCGGGAGGCCCCACAGATACGCAGTATTTT

J gene: TRBJ1-4
D gene: TRBD1
V gene: TRBV7-4
CDR3 protein: CASSPRPGGFEKLFF
CDR3 DNA: TGTGCCAGCAGCCCCCGCCCAGGGGGTTTTGAAAAACTGTTTTTT

J gene: TRBJ2-1
D gene: TRBD1
V gene: TRBV7-9
CDR3 protein: CASSDLRGRSYNEQFF
CDR3 DNA: TGTGCCAGCAGCGACCTCAGGGGGCGATCCTACAATGAGCAGTTCTTC

J gene: TRBJ1-5
D gene: TRBD1
V gene: TRBV19
CDR3 protein: CASERRGDSIQPQHF
CDR3 DNA: TGTGCCAGCGAGAGAAGGGGGGACAGCATACAGCCCCAGCATTTT

J gene: TRBJ1-2
D gene: TRBD1
V gene: TRBV15
CDR3 protein: CATSRKQGKDYGYTF
CDR3 DNA: TGTGCCACCAGCAGAAAACAGGGGAAGGACTATGGCTACACCTTC

J gene: TRBJ1-1
D gene: NA
V gene: TRBV14
CDR3 protein: CASSQDSQIRTEAFF
CDR3 DNA: TGTGCCAGCAGCCAAGATTCACAGATTAGGACTGAAGCTTTCTTT

J gene: TRBJ1-1
D gene: NA
V gene: TRBV5-1
CDR3 protein: CASSVGQNTEAFF
CDR3 DNA: TGCGCCAGCAGCGTGGGACAAAACACTGAAGCTTTCTTT

J gene: TRBJ2-1
D gene: TRBD1
V gene: TRBV28
CDR3 protein: CASSPGQAYNEQFF
CDR3 DNA: TGTGCCAGCAGTCCGGGACAGGCCTACAATGAGCAGTTCTTC

J gene: TRBJ1-1
D gene: NA
V gene: TRBV10-3
CDR3 protein: CAISEEQGTEAFF
CDR3 DNA: TGTGCCATCAGTGAAGAACAGGGCACTGAAGCTTTCTTT

J gene: TRBJ2-7
D gene: NA
V gene: TRBV2
CDR3 protein: CASSEPSRAVREQYF
CDR3 DNA: TGTGCCAGCAGTGAACCCTCTCGAGCGGTGAGGGAGCAGTACTTC

J gene: TRBJ1-5
D gene: NA
V gene: TRBV19
CDR3 protein: CASTPRGAERQPQHF
CDR3 DNA: TGTGCCAGTACTCCCAGGGGTGCCGAACGTCAGCCCCAGCATTTT

J gene: TRBJ1-5
D gene: NA
V gene: TRBV5-8
CDR3 protein: CASSLFRRGNQPQHF
CDR3 DNA: TGTGCCAGCAGCTTGTTCCGTCGCGGCAATCAGCCCCAGCATTTT

J gene: TRBJ2-1
D gene: TRBD2
V gene: TRBV25-1
CDR3 protein: CASSVPGRAQQFF
CDR3 DNA: TGTGCCAGCTCGGTACCCGGGAGGGCACAGCAGTTCTTC

J gene: TRBJ2-5
D gene: NA
V gene: TRBV7-6
CDR3 protein: CASSFKETQYF
CDR3 DNA: TGTGCCAGCAGCTTCAAAGAGACCCAGTACTTC

J gene: TRBJ1-5
D gene: NA
V gene: TRBV7-8
CDR3 protein: CASSLGTANSNQPQHF
CDR3 DNA: TGTGCCAGCAGCTTAGGGACAGCTAATAGCAATCAGCCCCAGCATTTT

J gene: TRBJ2-7
D gene: TRBD2
V gene: TRBV11-2
CDR3 protein: CASSKGPGLAVSYEQYF
CDR3 DNA: TGTGCCAGCAGCAAAGGCCCGGGACTAGCGGTGTCCTACGAGCAGTACTTC

J gene: TRBJ1-5
D gene: TRBD1
V gene: TRBV5-1
CDR3 protein: CASSLGGQSNQPQHF
CDR3 DNA: TGCGCCAGCAGCTTGGGGGGACAGTCCAATCAGCCCCAGCATTTT

J gene: TRBJ1-6
D gene: NA
V gene: TRBV28
CDR3 protein: CASIVGAGSYNSPLHF
CDR3 DNA: TGTGCCAGCATAGTGGGGGCAGGCTCCTATAATTCACCCCTCCACTTT

J gene: TRBJ2-5
D gene: TRBD2
V gene: TRBV28
CDR3 protein: CASSLPGRALETQYF
CDR3 DNA: TGTGCCAGCAGTTTACCCGGGAGGGCCCTGGAGACCCAGTACTTC

J gene: TRBJ1-2
D gene: NA
V gene: TRBV6-5
CDR3 protein: CASTKSGGKGGYTF
CDR3 DNA: TGTGCCAGCACGAAGTCGGGAGGGAAAGGTGGCTACACCTTC

J gene: TRBJ1-1
D gene: TRBD1
V gene: TRBV27
CDR3 protein: CASSRPDRGTEAFF
CDR3 DNA: TGTGCCAGCAGTCGCCCCGACAGGGGGACTGAAGCTTTCTTT

J gene: TRBJ1-2
D gene: TRBD1
V gene: TRBV15
CDR3 protein: CATSPRDSRVYGYTF
CDR3 DNA: TGTGCCACCAGCCCCCGGGACAGCAGGGTATATGGCTACACCTTC

J gene: TRBJ2-3
D gene: TRBD1
V gene: TRBV10-3
CDR3 protein: CAITGPGQGSDTQYF
CDR3 DNA: TGTGCCATCACCGGACCGGGACAGGGGTCGGATACGCAGTATTTT

J gene: TRBJ2-1
D gene: TRBD2
V gene: TRBV7-8
CDR3 protein: CASSPQLAGSYNEQFF
CDR3 DNA: TGTGCCAGCAGCCCTCAACTAGCGGGCTCCTACAATGAGCAGTTCTTC

J gene: TRBJ2-2
D gene: NA
V gene: TRBV6-1
CDR3 protein: CASTLDWNTGELFF
CDR3 DNA: TGTGCCAGCACCTTAGACTGGAACACCGGGGAGCTGTTTTTT

J gene: TRBJ2-5
D gene: TRBD2
V gene: TRBV18
CDR3 protein: CASSPPGLAIETQYF
CDR3 DNA: TGTGCCAGCTCACCTCCGGGACTAGCGATCGAGACCCAGTACTTC

J gene: TRBJ2-1
D gene: TRBD1
V gene: TRBV6-1
CDR3 protein: CASCPQGVSYNEQFF
CDR3 DNA: TGTGCCAGCTGCCCACAGGGGGTTTCATACAATGAGCAGTTCTTC

J gene: TRBJ2-7
D gene: TRBD2
V gene: TRBV7-8
CDR3 protein: CASSLETSAHEQYF
CDR3 DNA: TGTGCCAGCAGCTTGGAGACTAGCGCCCACGAGCAGTACTTC

J gene: TRBJ2-3
D gene: TRBD2
V gene: TRBV14
CDR3 protein: CASSPTSASTDTQYF
CDR3 DNA: TGTGCCAGCAGCCCCACTAGCGCTAGCACAGATACGCAGTATTTT

J gene: TRBJ2-3
D gene: TRBD2
V gene: TRBV6-1
CDR3 protein: CASRGLAGGEDTQYF
CDR3 DNA: TGTGCCAGCAGGGGACTAGCGGGAGGGGAAGATACGCAGTATTTT

J gene: TRBJ1-1
D gene: TRBD1
V gene: TRBV18
CDR3 protein: CASPPPGTANTEAFF
CDR3 DNA: TGTGCCAGCCCACCGCCCGGGACAGCGAACACTGAAGCTTTCTTT

J gene: TRBJ2-5
D gene: NA
V gene: TRBV7-7
CDR3 protein: CASSLGVSPQETQYF
CDR3 DNA: TGTGCCAGCAGCCTAGGCGTAAGTCCTCAAGAGACCCAGTACTTC

J gene: TRBJ1-5
D gene: NA
V gene: TRBV30
CDR3 protein: CAWALRGRQPQHF
CDR3 DNA: TGTGCCTGGGCGCTCAGGGGACGACAGCCCCAGCATTTT

J gene: TRBJ1-5
D gene: NA
V gene: TRBV30
CDR3 protein: CAWSQGFRQPQHF
CDR3 DNA: TGTGCCTGGAGCCAGGGCTTCAGGCAGCCCCAGCATTTT

J gene: TRBJ1-5
D gene: TRBD1
V gene: TRBV6-1
CDR3 protein: CASSRQGYGNQPQHF
CDR3 DNA: TGTGCCAGCAGCAGACAGGGGTATGGCAATCAGCCCCAGCATTTT

J gene: TRBJ2-1
D gene: NA
V gene: TRBV29-1
CDR3 protein: CSVLLGYNEQFF
CDR3 DNA: TGCAGCGTGCTTCTCGGCTACAATGAGCAGTTCTTC

J gene: TRBJ2-2
D gene: TRBD1
V gene: TRBV28
CDR3 protein: CASRGQGVTGELFF
CDR3 DNA: TGTGCCAGCAGGGGACAGGGGGTAACCGGGGAGCTGTTTTTT

J gene: TRBJ2-7
D gene: TRBD1
V gene: TRBV29-1
CDR3 protein: CSVTQGASSYEQYF
CDR3 DNA: TGCAGCGTTACACAGGGGGCCAGCTCCTACGAGCAGTACTTC

J gene: TRBJ1-1
D gene: NA
V gene: TRBV6-5
CDR3 protein: CASSWGQNTEAFF
CDR3 DNA: TGTGCCAGCAGTTGGGGACAGAACACTGAAGCTTTCTTT

J gene: TRBJ2-7
D gene: NA
V gene: TRBV9
CDR3 protein: CASSVGMGGSYEQYF
CDR3 DNA: TGTGCCAGCAGCGTAGGCATGGGGGGATCCTACGAGCAGTACTTC

J gene: TRBJ1-3
D gene: TRBD1
V gene: TRBV28
CDR3 protein: CASSSPGQGTGNTIYF
CDR3 DNA: TGTGCCAGCAGTTCGCCGGGACAGGGAACGGGAAACACCATATATTTT

J gene: TRBJ2-7
D gene: NA
V gene: TRBV5-1
CDR3 protein: CASSPRTDPFGEQYF
CDR3 DNA: TGCGCCAGCAGCCCACGCACGGATCCCTTCGGGGAGCAGTACTTC

J gene: TRBJ2-3
D gene: NA
V gene: TRBV7-9
CDR3 protein: CASSPTIDTQYF
CDR3 DNA: TGTGCCAGCAGCCCCACAATTGATACGCAGTATTTT

J gene: TRBJ1-1
D gene: NA
V gene: TRBV6-1
CDR3 protein: CASSARLNTEAFF
CDR3 DNA: TGTGCCAGCAGTGCGCGGCTGAACACTGAAGCTTTCTTT